This T cell receptor (beta chain) was captured by sequencing in a study of T cells after yellow fever vaccination. V lost 0 bases, J lost 7 bases, and 5 bases stayed unmatched. This CDR3 contains 15 residues. Germline-derived CDR1 and CDR2 are DFQATT and SNEGSKA (reference sequence). TCRdb used MiXCR to reprocess the 5' RACE reads, holding one entry per CDR3 protein. The table includes about 47,000 distinct CDR3 sequences, roughly 7.3% detected once. The input for sequencing was CD8+ T cells sorted from PBMCs, taken about 2 weeks after the first yellow fever vaccination. The clonotype originates from a man aged 18 to 30 who received the YFV17D yellow fever vaccine. This chain uses TRBV20-1 with TRBJ2-1; 11 bases line up with TRBD2. The CDR3 coding sequence is TGCAGTGCTAGAGATGGGGCTAGCGGGGGGAATGAGCAGTTCTTC. It translates to CSARDGASGGNEQFF.